This TCR beta chain comes out of a study of resident and recirculating memory T cells in vitiligo. Across the study: Each patient gave two lesional and two nonlesional epidermal shave biopsies, plus PBMCs. Notes on the study in general: Sequences differed between biopsy sites and patients, suggesting private specificity.

The repertoire was sequenced with immunoSEQ multiplex PCR; TCRdb's copy has only in-frame clones and lacks some. This table has around 78,000 clones, under 95% appearing once. In the case of this clone: Antigen: not known.

Germline CDR1 and CDR2: SGHAT and FQDESV (reference sequence). The length of the CDR3 is 16 residues. V shed 6 bases, J shed 3 bases, and the junction held 12 bases outside the gene matches. The origin of this receptor is a male donor with vitiligo. The chain uses TRBV11-1 and TRBJ2-7, with TRBD2 matching over 9 bases. The sample taken for sequencing was blood. Here the CDR3 DNA reads TGTGCCAGCAGTCCCGTTGGGACTAGCACGAACTACGAGCAGTACTTC. Protein: CASSPVGTSTNYEQYF.